These T cell receptor beta chains were read from a single sample in a study. Sequenced by immunoSEQ multiplex PCR; TCRdb stores in-frame clones only, minus some. The table shows some 48,000 clones, with approximately 93% occurring only once. The sample comprised PBMCs. The receptors were gathered from a man aged 40-55 years with rheumatoid arthritis. The CDR3 runs from the conserved cysteine through the conserved F or W. The D gene is left open where the match is weak. Size tells how often a clone was seen (once, few, many) or the class of an expanded clone, and some rows leave it out.

V gene	clone size	J gene	D gene	CDR3 protein	CDR3 DNA
TRBV14	NA	TRBJ2-1	NA	CASSPKHAWDEQFF	TGTGCCAGCAGCCCTAAGCACGCCTGGGATGAGCAGTTCTTC
TRBV4-1	once	TRBJ1-1	NA	CASSQGGRTNTEAFF	TGCGCCAGCAGCCAAGGGGGGCGGACGAACACTGAAGCTTTCTTT
TRBV11-3	NA	TRBJ1-1	NA	CASSLTANTEAFF	TGTGCCAGCAGCTTGACGGCGAACACTGAAGCTTTCTTT
TRBV5-5	NA	TRBJ1-1	NA	CASSFLWQNTEAFF	TGTGCCAGCAGCTTTTTGTGGCAGAACACTGAAGCTTTCTTT
TRBV24-1	once	TRBJ1-5	NA	CATSESQTISNQPQHF	TGTGCCACCAGTGAAAGTCAGACAATTAGCAATCAGCCCCAGCATTTT
TRBV19	few	TRBJ1-5	NA	CASTTYMDLWGYSNQPQHF	TGTGCCAGTACAACTTATATGGACCTGTGGGGGTATAGCAATCAGCCCCAGCATTTT
TRBV3-1/TRBV3-2	NA	TRBJ1-1	NA	CASSLRQLSNTEAFF	TGTGCCAGCAGCCTGAGACAGCTATCTAACACTGAAGCTTTCTTT
TRBV18	NA	TRBJ2-1	NA	CASSPSTDNEQFF	TGTGCCAGCTCACCATCGACAGACAATGAGCAGTTCTTC
TRBV25-1	few	TRBJ1-3	NA	CASSLGPPYGNTIYF	TGTGCCAGCAGTCTTGGACCTCCGTATGGAAACACCATATATTTT
TRBV5-8	NA	TRBJ1-2	NA	CASSKTPRGLGGQYGYTF	TGTGCCAGCAGCAAAACCCCAAGGGGTCTCGGCGGACAATATGGCTACACCTTC